The 27 T cell receptor beta chains given below trace back to one sample, sequenced in a study of shared clonotypes between healthy human individuals. The method was immunoSEQ multiplex PCR; TCRdb's version includes in-frame clones alone and lacks a portion of them. The sample has approximately 980,000 clones, around 80% seen once. Material: memory CD4+ T cells sorted from blood. As to subset: CD45RA-negative fraction. Receptor source: a man aged 18-30 years in good health.

This chain links TRBV6-1 with TRBJ1-5; maybe TRBD1 (6 bases). Trimming took 4 bases from V and 3 from J, leaving 10 bases between them. Per germline, CDR1 MNHNS and CDR2 SASEGT. CDR3 size: 14 residues. The CDR3, as DNA: TGTGCCAGCAGTGTGGGGGCCGACAATCAGCCCCAGCATTTT. It translates to CASSVGADNQPQHF.

This clone was detected only once. In the same sample, other DNA sequences code for this CDR3. The chain joins TRBV10-2 to TRBJ2-5; D may match TRBD1 or TRBD2 (5 bases each). Germline loops: CDR1 WSHSY, CDR2 SAAADI. V shed 8 bases and J shed 5 bases, with 9 bases lying between them. CDR3 length: 11 residues. This CDR3 is CASGGSETQYF. Here the CDR3 DNA reads TGCGCCAGCGGGGGTTCGGAGACCCAGTACTTC.

The rearrangement joins TRBV5-1 to TRBJ2-5; TRBD2 matches 11 bases. With V trimmed by 6 bases and J by 1 base, 5 bases remained unmatched. The CDR3 is made up of 15 amino acids. Per the germline V gene, CDR1 is SGHRS and CDR2 is YFSETQ. The CDR3 loop is CASNSLAGGQETQYF. CDR3 nucleotide sequence: TGCGCCAGCAACTCTCTAGCGGGGGGCCAAGAGACCCAGTACTTC.

A remark on this clone: Other nucleotide sequences from this sample produce the same CDR3. The V gene is TRBV18, the J gene TRBJ2-2, with a tentative D call TRBD1 (5 bases). CDR1 is KGHSH and CDR2 is LQKENI in the germline V gene. The CDR3 consists of 13 residues. The V and J ends lost 3 bases and 3 bases respectively, with 5 bases between them. CDR3 sequence reads: CASSPRDTGELFF. The CDR3 region has the DNA TGTGCCAGCTCACCCAGGGACACCGGGGAGCTGTTTTTT.

The chain uses TRBV6-5 and TRBJ2-1, with 8 positions matching TRBD1. Germline V gene lookup returns CDR1 MNHEY and CDR2 SVGAGI. Unmatched junction bases numbered 6, after V lost 2 bases and J lost 6 bases. The CDR3 contains 15 residues. The CDR3 DNA is TGTGCCAGCAGTTACCTGACAGGGGCCCTCAATGAGCAGTTCTTC. Protein product: CASSYLTGALNEQFF.

The CDR3 DNA follows: TGTGCCAGCAGCTTTTGGGGGTCGGATGAAAAACTGTTTTTT. It translates to CASSFWGSDEKLFF. V gene TRBV7-9 combines with J gene TRBJ1-4, with D perhaps matching TRBD1 (5 bases). V was shortened by 3 bases and J by 6 bases, with 11 bases between the two germline ends. CDR1 is SEHNR, CDR2 FQNEAQ, per germline (reference sequence). The CDR3 sequence is 14 residues long.

The chain carries TRBV28 and TRBJ2-2; D gene unclear. The V gene's germline CDR1 is MDHEN and CDR2 SYDVKM. V was shortened by 6 bases and J by 0 bases, with 8 bases between the two germline ends. CDR3 length: 14 residues. Here the CDR3 reads CASSPPPNTGELFF. The CDR3, as DNA: TGTGCCAGCAGCCCACCGCCGAACACCGGGGAGCTGTTTTTT.

The chain recombines TRBV6-5 with TRBJ2-7, with 11 bases aligning to TRBD1. V lost 6 bases and J lost 4; bases outside the gene matches: 8. CDR3 size: 15 residues. Germline V gene data show CDR1 as MNHEY and CDR2 as SVGAGI. The CDR3: CASSPRTGGEYEQYF. CDR3 DNA sequence: TGTGCCAGCAGCCCCCGGACAGGGGGCGAGTACGAGCAGTACTTC.

This rearrangement joins TRBV5-1 to TRBJ2-5; the D gene is possibly TRBD1 (5 bases). Germline CDR1 SGHRS, CDR2 YFSETQ. V lost 3 bases and J 4 bases, leaving 16 bases between the germline ends. CDR3 size: 15 residues. CDR3 nucleotide sequence: TGCGCCAGCAGCTCGCAGGGAAATTCCCGAGAGACCCAGTACTTC. Residues: CASSSQGNSRETQYF.

This clone appeared a few times. This specimen includes other DNA sequences encoding the same CDR3. The rearrangement uses TRBV5-1 and TRBJ2-1; 8 bases align to TRBD2. After removal of 4 bases from V and 1 base from J, the junction contained 7 bases not matched to a gene. There are 16 residues in the CDR3. The V gene's germline CDR1 is SGHRS and CDR2 YFSETQ. The CDR3 protein is CASSRTSGGSYNEQFF. CDR3 bases: TGCGCCAGCAGCCGGACATCGGGGGGGTCCTACAATGAGCAGTTCTTC.

This rearrangement joins TRBV9 to TRBJ2-5; the match to TRBD2 covers 8 bases. CDR1 and CDR2 from the germline V gene are SGDLS and YYNGEE. V was clipped by 0 bases and J by 1 base; unmatched bases: 8. The CDR3 sequence is 17 residues long. The CDR3 DNA reads TGTGCCAGCAGCGTAGCAGGTGTAGCGGGGCCCCAAGAGACCCAGTACTTC. Encoded protein: CASSVAGVAGPQETQYF.

The chain employs TRBV2 and TRBJ2-7; no definite D call. The CDR3 extends over 13 amino acids. Germline V gives CDR1 SNHLY, CDR2 FYNNEI. The V end lost 4 bases, the J end lost 4 bases, and 11 bases lay between the germline ends. The CDR3 nucleotides are TGTGCCAGCAGTGTGATCGGCTCTTACGAGCAGTACTTC. Amino acids: CASSVIGSYEQYF.

The sample holds one count of this clone. This chain uses TRBV6-5 with TRBJ1-6; 8 nucleotides match TRBD1. Trimming cost V 5 bases and J 10 bases; bases outside gene matches: 10. CDR1 is MNHEY and CDR2 is SVGAGI in the germline V gene. The CDR3 covers 15 residues. CDR3 in amino acids: CASSGMDRVQSPLHF. The DNA for the CDR3 is TGTGCCAGCAGTGGGATGGACAGGGTCCAATCACCCCTCCACTTT.

In the case of this clone: Other DNA sequences in this sample translate to the same CDR3. The rearrangement links TRBV20-1 to TRBJ2-5; possible D gene TRBD2, 5 bases. V lost 7 bases and J 1 base, leaving 7 bases between the germline ends. The CDR3 length is 11 residues. Germline lookup yields CDR1 DFQATT and CDR2 SNEGSKA (reference sequence). CDR3 region: CSVRGQETQYF. The CDR3 DNA is TGCAGTGTTCGGGGCCAAGAGACCCAGTACTTC.

The V gene is TRBV5-1, the J gene TRBJ2-1; TRBD1 is a possible D gene (6 bases). The ends were cut back, 6 bases at V and 9 bases at J, with 19 bases in the middle. This CDR3 comprises 14 residues. Per the germline V gene, CDR1 is SGHRS and CDR2 is YFSETQ. Written as DNA, the CDR3 is TGCGCCAGCAATGAACAGTCGGGGACAATTGAGCAGTTCTTC. It translates to CASNEQSGTIEQFF.

V usage is TRBV5-6 and J usage is TRBJ1-2; D remains ambiguous. Germline-derived CDR1 and CDR2 are SGHDT and YYEEEE. V shed 4 bases and J shed 2 bases, with 9 bases lying between them. This CDR3 spans 13 amino acids. CDR3 sequence (DNA): TGTGCCAGCAGCCTTCTCCCCAACTATGGCTACACCTTC. This sequence encodes CASSLLPNYGYTF.

As regards this clone: This specimen includes other DNA sequences encoding the same CDR3. This rearrangement joins TRBV4-1 to TRBJ2-7; 10 nucleotides align to TRBD2. V was pared by 0 bases and J by 2 bases, with 4 bases of the junction left unmatched. There are 16 residues in the CDR3. CDR1 is MGHRA, CDR2 YSYEKL, per germline. CDR3: CASSQDPSGSAYEQYF. The CDR3 DNA is TGCGCCAGCAGCCAAGACCCTAGCGGGAGCGCCTACGAGCAGTACTTC.

The J gene is TRBJ1-5, the V gene TRBV30; D is uncertain. This CDR3 contains 13 residues. The germline gives CDR1 GTSNPN, CDR2 SVGIG (reference sequence). Trimming pared 5 bases from V and 2 bases from J, leaving 10 bases between. The CDR3 here is CAWGDKRNQPQHF. Written as DNA, the CDR3 is TGTGCCTGGGGCGACAAGCGCAATCAGCCCCAGCATTTT. The whole variable domain, remainder taken from reference TRBV30 and TRBJ1-5, is SQTIHQWPATLVQPVGSPLSLECTVEGTSNPNLYWYRQAAGRGLQLLFYSVGIGQISSEVPQNLSASRPQDRQFILSSKKLLLSDSGFYLCAWGDKRNQPQHFGDGTRLSIL.

The V call is TRBV10-2, the J call TRBJ1-1; TRBD1 matches at 10 bases. The germline CDR1 and CDR2 sequences are WSHSY and SAAADI. The CDR3 is made up of 15 amino acids. The V gene end was trimmed by 5 bases and the J gene end by 3 bases; junction bases not matched to a gene: 6. CDR3 DNA sequence: TGCGCCAGCAGTCAATTAGACAGGGGGCACACTGAAGCTTTCTTT. Its translation is CASSQLDRGHTEAFF.

V and J are TRBV5-6 and TRBJ2-7; a weak D match, TRBD1 (6 bases). The CDR3 consists of 15 residues. V shed 4 bases and J shed 3 bases, with 17 bases lying between them. Germline values: CDR1 SGHDT, CDR2 YYEEEE. CDR3 DNA sequence: TGTGCCAGCAGCCCAATGGCCAGGGGAAACTACGAGCAGTACTTC. This codes for CASSPMARGNYEQYF.

The rearrangement links TRBV14 to TRBJ1-2; D gene ambiguous. This CDR3 is 18 amino acids long. V lost 2 bases and J lost 1, with 20 bases in between. Germline assignment: CDR1 SGHDN and CDR2 FVKESK. This chain's CDR3 is CASSQNFPMGDFNYGYTF. CDR3 bases: TGTGCCAGCAGCCAAAATTTCCCGATGGGAGATTTTAACTATGGCTACACCTTC.

This clone has just one count. This chain connects TRBV9 to TRBJ2-5; the D gene is possibly TRBD2 (5 bases). The CDR3 is 15 residues long. CDR1 and CDR2 from the germline V gene are SGDLS and YYNGEE. V lost 3 bases and J 5 bases, leaving 17 bases between the germline ends. The CDR3 sequence: CASSAPRAGFETQYF. The CDR3, as DNA: TGTGCCAGCAGCGCCCCGCGGGCAGGCTTTGAGACCCAGTACTTC.

The chain joins TRBV7-8 to TRBJ2-5; D not resolved. The CDR3 has 13 residues. CDR1 and CDR2 from the germline V gene are SGHVS and FQNEAQ. V was cut by 3 bases and J by 5 bases, with 10 bases left in between. The CDR3 DNA reads as TGTGCCAGCAGCTTCGGGTTGGGGGAGACCCAGTACTTC. Encoded protein: CASSFGLGETQYF.

This clone was picked up one time. The gene calls are TRBV30 and TRBJ2-5; possibly TRBD2 for D (6 bases). The V end lost 4 bases, the J end lost 5 bases, and 14 bases lay between the germline ends. The CDR3 sequence is 13 residues long. The germline V gene has CDR1 GTSNPN and CDR2 SVGIG (reference sequence). The CDR3: CAWTPGLGETQYF. The CDR3, as DNA: TGTGCCTGGACTCCGGGACTCGGGGAGACCCAGTACTTC.

This clone was picked up one time. The chain carries TRBV11-3 and TRBJ2-7, with TRBD1 identical over 7 bases. Germline V lookup: CDR1 SGHNT, CDR2 YENEEA. The ends lost 5 bases at V and 5 bases at J; junction bases unmatched: 9. The CDR3 totals 14 residues. CDR3 coding DNA: TGTGCCAGCAGCCCACAGGGGAAAACGCACGAGCAGTACTTC. It encodes CASSPQGKTHEQYF. Complete variable domain (other parts from reference TRBV11-3 and TRBJ2-7): EAGVVQSPRYKIIEKKQPVAFWCNPISGHNTLYWYLQNLGQGPELLIRYENEEAVDDSQLPKDRFSAERLKGVDSTLKIQPAELGDSAVYLCASSPQGKTHEQYFGPGTRLTVT.

This chain links TRBV7-3 with TRBJ2-3; 7 bases map to TRBD2. The germline CDR1 and CDR2 sequences are SGHTA and FQGTGA. The V and J ends lost 5 bases and 6 bases, in that order; junction bases with no gene match: 8. The CDR3 spans 14 residues. The CDR3 protein is CASSATSVVDTQYF. The CDR3 DNA reads as TGTGCCAGCAGCGCAACTAGCGTCGTGGATACGCAGTATTTT.

V usage is TRBV6-5 and J usage is TRBJ2-3; weak D call: TRBD2 (5 bases). The germline V and J ends were trimmed by 2 bases and 7 bases, with 10 bases remaining between them. The CDR3 contains 13 residues. Germline CDR1 is MNHEY and CDR2 is SVGAGI. As DNA, the CDR3 is TGTGCCAGCAGTTACCGACTATCACATACGCAGTATTTT. It is translated as CASSYRLSHTQYF.